The 5 T cell receptor beta chains presented below share a single source sample, sequenced in a study of regulatory T cells in long-lasting Graves disease. As for time point: persistent/refractory GD, antithyroid drugs over 5 years with positive TRAb. Preparation of the TCR library used RNA extracted from PBMCs. Building of the TCR beta libraries involved iRepertoire HTBI primers and Arm-PCR of CDR3 regions. Via MiXCR, TCRdb re-called the multiplex PCR reads, giving one row per CDR3 protein. The sample has around 450,000 distinct CDR3 sequences; 20% to 25% are singletons. This specimen was peripheral blood mononuclear cells (PBMCs), taken when the disease was refractory, from a patient treated with antithyroid drugs. All receptors come from a female donor with Graves disease.

The table lists this clonotype with a few counts. This chain uses TRBV5-5 with TRBJ1-1, with D possibly TRBD1 on 6 matching bases. CDR1 and CDR2 (germline): SGHKS, YYEKEE (reference sequence). This CDR3 has 14 amino acids. Trimming removed 0 bases from V and 4 bases from J, with 10 bases in between. Here the CDR3 reads CASSLVQGRTEAFF. The CDR3 nucleotides are TGTGCCAGCAGCTTGGTACAGGGTCGCACTGAAGCTTTCTTT.

This clonotype came up a few times. The V gene is TRBV29-1, the J gene TRBJ1-1; no reliable D call. The CDR3 spans 11 residues. The V gene lost 5 bases and the J gene lost 6 bases, with 10 bases spanning the gap. CDR1 is SQVTM, CDR2 ANQGSEA, per germline. CDR3 amino acids: CSVRGTAEAFF. DNA of the CDR3: TGCAGCGTTCGTGGTACGGCTGAAGCTTTCTTT.

The V call is TRBV20-1, the J call TRBJ1-4; tentative D call: TRBD1 (5 bases). Trimming stripped 5 bases from V and 3 bases from J, with 16 bases between. Looked up from germline, CDR1 is DFQATT and CDR2 is SNEGSKA (reference sequence). This CDR3 is 15 amino acids long. CDR3 protein: CSAPGWRVANEKLFF. The CDR3 bases are TGCAGTGCTCCAGGGTGGAGGGTGGCTAATGAAAAACTGTTTTTT.

This clonotype showed up many times. The chain combines TRBV5-4 with TRBJ1-2; unclear D gene. The CDR3 has 11 amino acids. V dropped 4 bases and J dropped 5 bases, with 6 bases sitting between them. Germline V CDR1 and CDR2: SGHNT, YYREEE (reference sequence). Here the CDR3 reads CASSGWYGYTF. The DNA for the CDR3 is TGTGCCAGCAGCGGCTGGTATGGCTACACCTTC.

This clonotype was found many times. J is TRBJ1-2 and V is TRBV12-3 or TRBV12-4, with D possibly matching TRBD1 (5 bases). The CDR3 extends over 14 amino acids. The V end lost 6 bases, the J end lost 5 bases, and 16 bases lay between the germline ends. The CDR3, as DNA: TGTGCCAGCAGCTTAAGAGGGGCTGGATATGGCTACACCTTC. Protein sequence: CASSLRGAGYGYTF.